This is a list of T cell receptor beta chains from one sample in a study of T cell responses to AZD1222 COVID-19 vaccine. Assay used: immunoSEQ multiplex PCR; TCRdb lists only in-frame clones, some missing. The data hold 130,000 or so clones, with 90% observed a single time. The sequenced sample was peripheral blood, obtained on day 0 of AZD1222 vaccination. These receptors were obtained from an adult in good health. Both conserved end residues are trimmed from each CDR3.

V	J	CDR3
TRBV3-1/TRBV3-2	TRBJ2-5	ASSPRAETQY
TRBV28	TRBJ2-2	ASSWGRANTGELF
TRBV6-4	TRBJ2-2	ASSDSGLAGVSGELF
TRBV28	TRBJ2-1	ASSLLGLGANEQF
TRBV5-1	TRBJ1-2	ASSLSAGDGYT
TRBV30	TRBJ2-2	AWSIPGDSFTGELF
TRBV7-2	TRBJ2-5	ASTWGSVKETQY
TRBV6-2/TRBV6-3	TRBJ2-7	ASSYPPGIYEQY
TRBV24-1	TRBJ2-1	ATSDSLDYNEQF
TRBV7-3	TRBJ2-1	ASSSSGLAGVNEQF
TRBV6-2/TRBV6-3	TRBJ2-7	ASTPDTTGTYEQY
TRBV14	TRBJ2-3	ASRLAEPDTQY
TRBV27	TRBJ2-1	ASSPQGQAYNEQF
TRBV7-9	TRBJ1-1	ASSLGRYTEAF
TRBV6-5	TRBJ2-3	ASSSGYTQY
TRBV7-2	TRBJ2-1	ASSPYLGSSYNEQF
TRBV6-1	TRBJ2-5	ASSEASGSGRRETQY
TRBV6-5	TRBJ2-1	ASSLGRRERNEQF
TRBV18	TRBJ1-5	ASSPSGYGGLNQPQH
TRBV5-4	TRBJ2-1	ASSSRKGEPHEQF
TRBV28	TRBJ2-7	ASSFSGFEQY
TRBV28	TRBJ2-5	ASSLFLAGGRETQY
TRBV11-2	TRBJ1-3	ASSLDLRESGNTIY
TRBV5-4	TRBJ1-6	ASTSGKDNSPLH
TRBV7-3	TRBJ2-6	ASSLTKGQASGANVLT
TRBV6-5	TRBJ2-1	ASSSSSGTSNNEQF
TRBV14	TRBJ1-2	ASSQENRAYGYT
TRBV29-1	TRBJ2-7	SVERLAWGSEQY
TRBV4-3	TRBJ2-1	ASSQFLAGVSNEQF
TRBV2	TRBJ1-5	ASAPRGSSNQPQH
TRBV14	TRBJ2-7	ASSQEHEQY